Listed below are T cell receptor beta chains from one sample, sequenced in a study of T cells and Merkel cell carcinoma outcomes. Profiled with immunoSEQ multiplex PCR; TCRdb holds only in-frame clones, not every one. The sample has 8,000 to 9,500 clones; 84% are singletons. The sample taken for sequencing was tumor tissue from Merkel cell carcinoma. The receptors stem from a human donor with Merkel cell carcinoma. Each CDR3 is given with its conserved first and last residue. D genes are given only for firm matches. The size of a clone is reported for some rows only, either as once, few or many, or as a class for expanded clones.

D	V	size	J	DNA	CDR3
TRBD1	TRBV9	NA	TRBJ2-7	TGTGCCAGCAGCAGGGGGCACGAGCAGTACTTC	CASSRGHEQYF
NA	TRBV9	NA	TRBJ2-5	TGTGCCAGCAGCGGCAAGGGGCAGGGCCAAGAGACCCAGTACTTC	CASSGKGQGQETQYF
NA	TRBV18	NA	TRBJ1-2	TGTGCCAGCTCACCGGGGACGGGACGGAGCGGCTACACCTTC	CASSPGTGRSGYTF
NA	TRBV28	NA	TRBJ2-5	TGTGCCAGCAGAAGCAGACCCTCGGGGACCCAGTACTTC	CASRSRPSGTQYF
TRBD2	TRBV5-1	NA	TRBJ2-2	TGCGCCAGCAGCTTCCTAGCGGGGGATAACACCGGGGAGCTGTTTTTT	CASSFLAGDNTGELFF
NA	TRBV19	once	TRBJ1-2	TGTGCCAGTGGATGGGGGGCCTATGGCTACACCTTC	CASGWGAYGYTF
NA	TRBV7-9	NA	TRBJ1-3	TGTGCCAGCAGCTCCCCCGCAGGGGCACTCCGTAGAAACACCATATATTTT	CASSSPAGALRRNTIYF
NA	TRBV27	NA	TRBJ1-5	TGTGCCAGCAGTTTTGGCAGTCACAATCAGCCCCAGCATTTT	CASSFGSHNQPQHF
NA	TRBV5-5	NA	TRBJ1-1	TGTGCCAGCAGCGGGTATGGAACCGTGAACACTGAAGCTTTCTTT	CASSGYGTVNTEAFF
NA	TRBV5-1	NA	TRBJ2-5	TGCGCCAGCAGCTTGATGGGGTCCGTGGAGACCCAGTACTTC	CASSLMGSVETQYF